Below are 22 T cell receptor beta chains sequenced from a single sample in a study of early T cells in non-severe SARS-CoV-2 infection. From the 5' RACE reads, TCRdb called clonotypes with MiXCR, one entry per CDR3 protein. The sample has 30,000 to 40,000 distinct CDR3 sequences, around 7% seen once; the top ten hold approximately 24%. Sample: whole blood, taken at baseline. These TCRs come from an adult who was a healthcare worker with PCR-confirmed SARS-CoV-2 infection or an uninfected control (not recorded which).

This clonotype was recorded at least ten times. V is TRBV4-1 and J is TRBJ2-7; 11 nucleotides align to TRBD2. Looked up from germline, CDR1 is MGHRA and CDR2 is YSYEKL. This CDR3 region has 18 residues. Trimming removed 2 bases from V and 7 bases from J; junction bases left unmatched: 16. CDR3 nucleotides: TGCGCCAGCAGCCAATCGCCGGGACTAGCGGCAGATGGAGTGGAGCAGTACTTC. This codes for CASSQSPGLAADGVEQYF.

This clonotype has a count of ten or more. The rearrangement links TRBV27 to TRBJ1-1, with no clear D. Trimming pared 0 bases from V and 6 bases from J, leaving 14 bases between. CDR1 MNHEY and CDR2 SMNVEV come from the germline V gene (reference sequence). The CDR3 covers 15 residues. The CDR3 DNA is TGTGCCAGCAGTTTATCTACCTATCGGACCTCTGAAGCTTTCTTT. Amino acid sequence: CASSLSTYRTSEAFF.

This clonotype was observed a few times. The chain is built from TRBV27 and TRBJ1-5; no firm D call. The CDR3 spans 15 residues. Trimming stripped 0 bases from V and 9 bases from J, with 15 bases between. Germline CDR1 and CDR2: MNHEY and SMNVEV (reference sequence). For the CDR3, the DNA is TGTGCCAGCAGTTTATCCGGCCGGGGAGAAAGGCCCCAGCATTTT. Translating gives CASSLSGRGERPQHF.

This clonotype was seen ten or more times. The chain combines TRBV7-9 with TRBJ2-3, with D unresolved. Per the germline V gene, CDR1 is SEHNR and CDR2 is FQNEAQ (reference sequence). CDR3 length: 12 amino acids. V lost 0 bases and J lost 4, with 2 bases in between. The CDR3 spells CASSLAADTQYF. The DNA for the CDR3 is TGTGCCAGCAGCTTAGCAGCAGATACGCAGTATTTT.

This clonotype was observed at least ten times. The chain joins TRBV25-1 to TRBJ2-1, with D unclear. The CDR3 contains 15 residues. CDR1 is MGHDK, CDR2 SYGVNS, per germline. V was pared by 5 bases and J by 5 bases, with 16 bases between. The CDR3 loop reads CASSKLGGVDNEQFF. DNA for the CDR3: TGTGCCAGCAGTAAGTTGGGCGGCGTGGACAATGAGCAGTTCTTC.

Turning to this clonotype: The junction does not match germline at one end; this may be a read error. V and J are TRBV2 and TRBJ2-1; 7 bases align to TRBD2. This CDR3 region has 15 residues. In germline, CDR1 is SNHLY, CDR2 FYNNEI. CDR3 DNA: TGTGCTAGCAGTGCTTCCAGCGGGATAGCCAATGAGCAGTTCTTC. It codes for CASSASSGIANEQFF.

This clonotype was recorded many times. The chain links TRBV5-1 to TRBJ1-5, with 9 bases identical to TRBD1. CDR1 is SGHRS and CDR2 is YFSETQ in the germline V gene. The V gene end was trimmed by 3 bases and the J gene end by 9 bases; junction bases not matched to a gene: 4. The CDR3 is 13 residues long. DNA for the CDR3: TGCGCCAGCAGCTCGGGACAGGGAGGGCCCCAGCATTTT. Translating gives CASSSGQGGPQHF.

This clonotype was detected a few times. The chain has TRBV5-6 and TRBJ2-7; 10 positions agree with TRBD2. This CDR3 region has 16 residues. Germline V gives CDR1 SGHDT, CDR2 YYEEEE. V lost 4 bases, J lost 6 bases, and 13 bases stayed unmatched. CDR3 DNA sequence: TGTGCCAGCAGCCCCCAGGGCGTCCTAGCGGGAGTCGAGCAGTACTTC. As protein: CASSPQGVLAGVEQYF. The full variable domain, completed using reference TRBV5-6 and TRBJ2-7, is DAGVTQSPTHLIKTRGQQVTLRCSPKSGHDTVSWYQQALGQGPQFIFQYYEEEERQRGNFPDRFSGHQFPNYSSELNVNALLLGDSALYLCASSPQGVLAGVEQYFGPGTRLTVT.

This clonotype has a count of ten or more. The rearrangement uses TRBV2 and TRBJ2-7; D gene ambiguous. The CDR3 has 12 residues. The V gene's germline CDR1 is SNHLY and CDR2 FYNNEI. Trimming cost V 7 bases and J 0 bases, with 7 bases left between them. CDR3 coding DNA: TGTGCCAGCACTTGGACCTCCTACGAGCAGTACTTC. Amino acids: CASTWTSYEQYF.

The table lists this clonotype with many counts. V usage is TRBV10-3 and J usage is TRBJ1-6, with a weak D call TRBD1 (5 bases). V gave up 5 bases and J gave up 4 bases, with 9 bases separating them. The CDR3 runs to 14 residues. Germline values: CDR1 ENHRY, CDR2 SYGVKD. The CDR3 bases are TGTGCCATCAGTTCAGGGCAATATAATTCACCCCTCCACTTT. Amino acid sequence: CAISSGQYNSPLHF.

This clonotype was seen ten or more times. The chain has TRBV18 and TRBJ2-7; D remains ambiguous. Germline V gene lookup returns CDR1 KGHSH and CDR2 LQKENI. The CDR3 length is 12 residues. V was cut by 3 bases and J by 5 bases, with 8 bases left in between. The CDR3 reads CASSPGGHEQYF. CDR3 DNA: TGTGCCAGCTCACCTGGTGGCCACGAGCAGTACTTC.

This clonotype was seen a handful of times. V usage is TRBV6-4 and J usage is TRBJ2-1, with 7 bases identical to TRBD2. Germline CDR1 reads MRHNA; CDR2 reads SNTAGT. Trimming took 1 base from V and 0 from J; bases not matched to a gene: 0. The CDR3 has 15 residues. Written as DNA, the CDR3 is TGTGCCAGCAGTGACTTAGCGGGCTCCTACAATGAGCAGTTCTTC. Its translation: CASSDLAGSYNEQFF.

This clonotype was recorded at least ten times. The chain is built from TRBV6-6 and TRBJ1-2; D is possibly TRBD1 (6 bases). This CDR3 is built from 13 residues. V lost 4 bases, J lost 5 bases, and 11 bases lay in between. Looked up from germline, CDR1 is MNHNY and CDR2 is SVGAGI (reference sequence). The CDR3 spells CASSFRTDYGYTF. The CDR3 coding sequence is TGTGCCAGCAGTTTCCGGACAGATTATGGCTACACCTTC.

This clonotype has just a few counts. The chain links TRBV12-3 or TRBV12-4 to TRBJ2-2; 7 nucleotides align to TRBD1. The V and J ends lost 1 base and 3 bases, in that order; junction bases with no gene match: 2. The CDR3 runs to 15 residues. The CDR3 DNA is TGTGCCAGCAGTTTAGTTCAGGGGGACACCGGGGAGCTGTTTTTT. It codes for CASSLVQGDTGELFF.

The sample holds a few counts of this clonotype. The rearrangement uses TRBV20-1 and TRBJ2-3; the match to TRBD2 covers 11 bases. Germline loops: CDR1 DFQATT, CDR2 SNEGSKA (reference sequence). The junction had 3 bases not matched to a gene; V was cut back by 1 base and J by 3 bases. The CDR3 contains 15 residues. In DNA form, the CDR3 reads TGCAGTGCTAGAGTCCTAGCGGGAGGAACAGATACGCAGTATTTT. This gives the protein CSARVLAGGTDTQYF.

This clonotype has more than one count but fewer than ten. The CDR3 DNA reads as TGTGCCAGCAGTGCGGCGGACAGGGGGAGGTTAGATACGCAGTATTTT. Protein: CASSAADRGRLDTQYF. The rearrangement uses TRBV28 and TRBJ2-3; 10 bases are shared with TRBD1. CDR1 MDHEN and CDR2 SYDVKM come from the germline V gene. V trimming: 5 bases; J trimming: 5 bases; junction bases outside the gene matches: 10. CDR3 size: 16 residues. Based on the CDR3 plus reference TRBV28 and TRBJ2-3, the full variable domain is DVKVTQSSRYLVKRTGEKVFLECVQDMDHENMFWYRQDPGLGLRLIYFSYDVKMKEKGDIPEGYSVSREKKERFSLILESASTNQTSMYLCASSAADRGRLDTQYFGPGTRLTVL.

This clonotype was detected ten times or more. The CDR3 bases are TGTGCCAGCAGTTACTTTGGCGGGGAGCTGTTTTTT. It specifies CASSYFGGELFF. J is TRBJ2-2 and V is TRBV6-2 or TRBV6-3; no reliable D call. The CDR3 is 12 residues long. Germline values: CDR1 MNHEY, CDR2 SVGEGT. The V gene lost 1 base and the J gene lost 7 bases, with 4 bases spanning the gap.

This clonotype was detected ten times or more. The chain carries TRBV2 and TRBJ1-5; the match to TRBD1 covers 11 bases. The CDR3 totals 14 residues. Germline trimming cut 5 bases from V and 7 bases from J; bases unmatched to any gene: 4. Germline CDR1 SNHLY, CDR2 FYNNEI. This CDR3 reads CASSRDRGEQPQHF. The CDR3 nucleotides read TGTGCCAGCAGTCGGGACAGGGGGGAGCAGCCCCAGCATTTT.

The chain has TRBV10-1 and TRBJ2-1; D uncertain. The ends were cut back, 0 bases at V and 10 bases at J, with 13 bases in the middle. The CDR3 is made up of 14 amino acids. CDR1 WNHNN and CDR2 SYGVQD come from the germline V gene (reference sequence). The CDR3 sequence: CASSESNQLREQFF. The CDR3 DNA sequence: TGCGCCAGCAGTGAGTCGAACCAACTGAGGGAGCAGTTCTTC.

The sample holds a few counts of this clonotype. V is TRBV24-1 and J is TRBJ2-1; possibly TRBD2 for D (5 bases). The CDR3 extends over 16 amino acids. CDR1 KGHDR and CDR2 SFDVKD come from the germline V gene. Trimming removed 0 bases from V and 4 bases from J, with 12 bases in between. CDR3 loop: CATSDLRAADYNEQFF. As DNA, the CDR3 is TGTGCCACCAGTGATTTGAGAGCGGCCGATTACAATGAGCAGTTCTTC.

The CDR3: CASSGASVGNEKLFF. The CDR3 DNA follows: TGTGCCAGCAGCGGGGCTAGCGTGGGGAATGAAAAACTGTTTTTT. This chain connects TRBV7-2 to TRBJ1-4, with D maybe TRBD1 (5 bases). CDR1 is SGHTA and CDR2 is FQGNSA in the germline V gene. This CDR3 is built from 15 residues. The germline V and J ends were trimmed by 5 bases and 5 bases, with 15 bases remaining between them.

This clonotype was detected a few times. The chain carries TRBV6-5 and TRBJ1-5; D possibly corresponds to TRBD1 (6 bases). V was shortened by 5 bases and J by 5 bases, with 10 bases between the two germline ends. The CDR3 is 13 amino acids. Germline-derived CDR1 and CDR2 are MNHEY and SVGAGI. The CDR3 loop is CASSPQGYQPQHF. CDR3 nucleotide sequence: TGTGCCAGCAGTCCACAGGGTTATCAGCCCCAGCATTTT.